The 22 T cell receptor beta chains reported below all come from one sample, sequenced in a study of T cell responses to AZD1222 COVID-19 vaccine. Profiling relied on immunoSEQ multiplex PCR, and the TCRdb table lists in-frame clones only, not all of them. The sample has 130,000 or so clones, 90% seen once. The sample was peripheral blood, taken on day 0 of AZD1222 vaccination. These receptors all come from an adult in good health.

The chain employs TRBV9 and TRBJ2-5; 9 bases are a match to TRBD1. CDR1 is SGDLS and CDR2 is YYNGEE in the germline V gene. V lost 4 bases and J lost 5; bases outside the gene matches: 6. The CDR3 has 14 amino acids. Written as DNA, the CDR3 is TGTGCCAGCAGCTTGACAGGGGGACAGGAGACCCAGTACTTC. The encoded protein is CASSLTGGQETQYF.

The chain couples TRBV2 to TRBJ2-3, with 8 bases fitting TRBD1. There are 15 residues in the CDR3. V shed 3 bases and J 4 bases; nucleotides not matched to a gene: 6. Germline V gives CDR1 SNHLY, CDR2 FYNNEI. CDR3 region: CASSDPGGRSDTQYF. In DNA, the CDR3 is TGTGCCAGCAGTGATCCAGGGGGCAGGTCAGATACGCAGTATTTT.

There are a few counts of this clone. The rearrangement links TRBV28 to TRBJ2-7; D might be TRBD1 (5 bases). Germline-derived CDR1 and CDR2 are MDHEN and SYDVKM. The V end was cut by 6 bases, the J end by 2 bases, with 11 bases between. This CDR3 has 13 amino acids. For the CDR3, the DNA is TGTGCCAGCAGGGGGCGTCCTCCCTACGAGCAGTACTTC. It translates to CASRGRPPYEQYF.

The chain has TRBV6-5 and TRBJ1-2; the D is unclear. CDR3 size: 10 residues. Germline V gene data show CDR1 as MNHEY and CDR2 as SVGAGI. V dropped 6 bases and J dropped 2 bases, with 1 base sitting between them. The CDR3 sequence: CASSNYGYTF. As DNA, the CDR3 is TGTGCCAGCAGCAACTATGGCTACACCTTC.

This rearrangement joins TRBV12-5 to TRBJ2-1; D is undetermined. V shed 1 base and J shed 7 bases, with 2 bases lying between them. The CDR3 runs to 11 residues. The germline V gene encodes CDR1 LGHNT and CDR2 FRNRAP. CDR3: CASGLGNEQFF. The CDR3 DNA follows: TGTGCTAGTGGTTTGGGAAATGAGCAGTTCTTC.

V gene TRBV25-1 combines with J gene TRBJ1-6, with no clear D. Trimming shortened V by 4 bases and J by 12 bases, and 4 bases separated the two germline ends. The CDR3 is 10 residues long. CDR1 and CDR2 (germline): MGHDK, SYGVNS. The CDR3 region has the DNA TGTGCCAGCAGTGTGGGACCCCTCCACTTT. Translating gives CASSVGPLHF.

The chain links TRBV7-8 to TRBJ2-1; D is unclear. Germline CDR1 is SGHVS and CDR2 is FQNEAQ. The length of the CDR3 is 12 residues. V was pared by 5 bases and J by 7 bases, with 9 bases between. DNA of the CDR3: TGTGCCAGCAGCCCTGTCCTGAATGAGCAGTTCTTC. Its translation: CASSPVLNEQFF.

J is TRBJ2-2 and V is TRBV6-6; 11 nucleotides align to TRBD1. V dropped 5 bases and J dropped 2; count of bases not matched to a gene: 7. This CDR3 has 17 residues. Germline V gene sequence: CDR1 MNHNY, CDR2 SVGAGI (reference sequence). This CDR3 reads CASSPGTGGLNTGELFF. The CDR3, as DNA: TGTGCCAGCAGTCCCGGGACAGGGGGTCTTAACACCGGGGAGCTGTTTTTT.

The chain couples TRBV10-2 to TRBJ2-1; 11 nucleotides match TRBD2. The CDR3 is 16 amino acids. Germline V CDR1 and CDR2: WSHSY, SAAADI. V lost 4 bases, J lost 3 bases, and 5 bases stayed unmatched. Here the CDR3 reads CASSGTSGSLYNEQFF. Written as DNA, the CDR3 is TGCGCCAGCAGTGGAACTAGCGGGAGTCTCTACAATGAGCAGTTCTTC.

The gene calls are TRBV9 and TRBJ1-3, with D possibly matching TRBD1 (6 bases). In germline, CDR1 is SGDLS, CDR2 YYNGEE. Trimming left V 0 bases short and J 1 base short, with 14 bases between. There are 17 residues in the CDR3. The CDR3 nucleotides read TGTGCCAGCAGCGTAGCCGGGGGCGGCATGTCTGGAAACACCATATATTTT. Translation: CASSVAGGGMSGNTIYF.

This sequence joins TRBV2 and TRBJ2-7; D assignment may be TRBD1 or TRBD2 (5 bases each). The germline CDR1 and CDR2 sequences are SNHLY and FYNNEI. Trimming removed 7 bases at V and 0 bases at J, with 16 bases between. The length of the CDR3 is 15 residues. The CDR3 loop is CASKIPGGGSYEQYF. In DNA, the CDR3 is TGTGCCAGCAAAATCCCCGGTGGGGGCTCCTACGAGCAGTACTTC.

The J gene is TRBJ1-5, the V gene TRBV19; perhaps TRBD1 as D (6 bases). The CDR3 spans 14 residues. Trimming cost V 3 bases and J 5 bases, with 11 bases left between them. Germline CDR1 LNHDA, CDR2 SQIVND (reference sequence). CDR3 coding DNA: TGTGCCAGTAGTATGGTACAGGGATATCAGCCCCAGCATTTT. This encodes CASSMVQGYQPQHF.

The CDR3: CSVQGEGYEQYF. For the CDR3, the DNA is TGCAGCGTTCAAGGGGAGGGCTACGAGCAGTACTTC. The gene calls are TRBV29-1 and TRBJ2-7, with 7 bases identical to TRBD2. The CDR3 spans 12 residues. CDR1 is SQVTM, CDR2 ANQGSEA, per germline. The V gene end was trimmed by 5 bases and the J gene end by 3 bases; junction bases not matched to a gene: 4.

The CDR3 sequence: CAISGRDSSDLIEQYF. The CDR3 DNA reads TGTGCCATCAGTGGTCGGGACAGCTCGGATCTTATCGAGCAGTACTTC. The chain links TRBV10-3 to TRBJ2-7, with TRBD1 matching over 7 bases. The junction had 15 bases not matched to a gene; V was cut back by 4 bases and J by 6 bases. Germline CDR1 reads ENHRY; CDR2 reads SYGVKD. This CDR3 contains 16 residues.

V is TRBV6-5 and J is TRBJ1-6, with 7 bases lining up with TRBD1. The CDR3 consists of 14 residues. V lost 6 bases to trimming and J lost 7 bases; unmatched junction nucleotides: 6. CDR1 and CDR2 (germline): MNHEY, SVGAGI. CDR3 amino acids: CASRPQGSNSPLHF. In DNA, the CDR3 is TGTGCCAGCAGACCACAGGGGAGCAATTCACCCCTCCACTTT.

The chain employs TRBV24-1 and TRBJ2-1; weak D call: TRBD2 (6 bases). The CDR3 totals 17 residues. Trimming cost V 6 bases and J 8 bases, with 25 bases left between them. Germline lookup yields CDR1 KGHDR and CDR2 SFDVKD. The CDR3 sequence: CATSPWGTPEGVDEQFF. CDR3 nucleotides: TGTGCCACCAGTCCATGGGGGACCCCGGAGGGAGTCGATGAGCAGTTCTTC.

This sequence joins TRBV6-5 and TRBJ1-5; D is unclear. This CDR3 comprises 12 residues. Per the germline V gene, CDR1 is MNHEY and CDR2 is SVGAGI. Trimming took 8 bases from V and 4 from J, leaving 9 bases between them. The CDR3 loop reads CASSSGNQPQHF. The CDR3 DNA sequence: TGTGCCAGCTCCTCCGGGAATCAGCCCCAGCATTTT.

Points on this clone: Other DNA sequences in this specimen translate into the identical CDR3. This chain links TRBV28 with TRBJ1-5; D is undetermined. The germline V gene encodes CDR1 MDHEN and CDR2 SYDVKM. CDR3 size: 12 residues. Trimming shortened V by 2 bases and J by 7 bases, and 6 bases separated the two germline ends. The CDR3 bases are TGTGCCAGCAGTTTACCGGGGCAGCCCCAGCATTTT. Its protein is CASSLPGQPQHF.

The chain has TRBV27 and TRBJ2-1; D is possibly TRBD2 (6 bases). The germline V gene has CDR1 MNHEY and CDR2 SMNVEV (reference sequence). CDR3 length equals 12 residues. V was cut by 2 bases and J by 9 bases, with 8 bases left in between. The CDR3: CASSLGGIEQFF. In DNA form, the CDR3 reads TGTGCCAGCAGTTTAGGGGGGATTGAGCAGTTCTTC.

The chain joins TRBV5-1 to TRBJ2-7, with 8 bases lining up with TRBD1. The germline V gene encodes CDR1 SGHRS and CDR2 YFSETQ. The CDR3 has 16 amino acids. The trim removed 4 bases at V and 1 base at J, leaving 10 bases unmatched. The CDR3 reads CASSDGQGGSSYEQYF. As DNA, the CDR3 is TGCGCCAGCAGCGACGGACAGGGTGGTAGTTCCTACGAGCAGTACTTC.

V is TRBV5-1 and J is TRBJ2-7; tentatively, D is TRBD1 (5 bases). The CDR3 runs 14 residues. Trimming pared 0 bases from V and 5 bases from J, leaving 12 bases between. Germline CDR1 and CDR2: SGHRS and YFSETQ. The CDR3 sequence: CASSLGEQEDEQYF. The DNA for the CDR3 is TGCGCCAGCAGCTTGGGGGAACAGGAAGACGAGCAGTACTTC.

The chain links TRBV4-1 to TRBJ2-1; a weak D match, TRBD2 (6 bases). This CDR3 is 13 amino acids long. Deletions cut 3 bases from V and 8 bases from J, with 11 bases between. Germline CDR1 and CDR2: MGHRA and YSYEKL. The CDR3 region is CASSHGSGDEQFF. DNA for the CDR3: TGCGCCAGCAGCCACGGGAGTGGGGATGAGCAGTTCTTC.